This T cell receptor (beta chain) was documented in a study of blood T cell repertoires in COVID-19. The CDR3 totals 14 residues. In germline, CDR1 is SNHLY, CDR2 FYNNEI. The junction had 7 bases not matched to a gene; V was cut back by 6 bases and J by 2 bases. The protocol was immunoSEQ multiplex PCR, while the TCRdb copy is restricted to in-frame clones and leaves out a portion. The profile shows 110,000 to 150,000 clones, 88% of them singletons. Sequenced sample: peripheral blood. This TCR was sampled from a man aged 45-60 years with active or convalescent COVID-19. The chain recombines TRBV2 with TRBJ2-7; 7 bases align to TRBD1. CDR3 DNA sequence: TGTGCCAGCAGGGCAGACAGGGTGGCCTACGAGCAGTACTTC. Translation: CASRADRVAYEQYF.